The rows below give T cell receptor beta chains drawn from one sample of a study of T cell repertoires in cytomegalovirus infection. TCRdb fed the reads into MiXCR, producing one record per CDR3 protein. The sample yields roughly 990,000 distinct CDR3 sequences, around 31% seen once. What these receptors recognize is not known. The sample was cultured CD8+ T cells from PBMCs, taken from culture after CMV antigen stimulation. Every receptor here comes from a human donor in good health (CMV status not recorded). Some clones in this sample may be carry-over from other donors' samples. Both conserved end residues are part of each CDR3.

j_gene: TRBJ1-2
v_gene: TRBV5-6
CDR3aa: CASSLVTPVDGYTF

j_gene: TRBJ2-3
v_gene: TRBV7-8
CDR3aa: CASTVDQSSTDTQYF

j_gene: TRBJ1-2
v_gene: TRBV7-2
CDR3aa: CASSTPGTGLLNYGYTF

j_gene: TRBJ2-3
v_gene: TRBV7-6
CDR3aa: CASSARTSGGVREKDTQYF

j_gene: TRBJ2-2
v_gene: TRBV6-1
CDR3aa: CAGSYLWGGPFLAGGQNTGELFF

j_gene: TRBJ2-1
v_gene: TRBV12-3/TRBV12-4
CDR3aa: CASTADSPYNEQFF

j_gene: TRBJ1-6
v_gene: TRBV7-2
CDR3aa: CASSLGGAGNSPLHF

j_gene: TRBJ2-3
v_gene: TRBV4-1
CDR3aa: CASSQVQDISTDTQYF

j_gene: TRBJ1-3
v_gene: TRBV4-1
CDR3aa: CASSQSPRSGNTIYF

j_gene: TRBJ2-2
v_gene: TRBV10-3
CDR3aa: CAISESRGELFF

j_gene: TRBJ1-4
v_gene: TRBV7-9
CDR3aa: CASSIGGLVGEKLFF

j_gene: TRBJ1-1
v_gene: TRBV29-1
CDR3aa: CSVDGIHLQGDGTEAFF

j_gene: TRBJ1-1
v_gene: TRBV25-1
CDR3aa: CASSGPYGGKGVEAFF

j_gene: TRBJ1-1
v_gene: TRBV6-1
CDR3aa: CASSSSRSVNTEAFF

j_gene: TRBJ1-1
v_gene: TRBV15
CDR3aa: CATSTIRYTNTEAFF

j_gene: TRBJ2-1
v_gene: TRBV6-2/TRBV6-3
CDR3aa: CASTPVKYNEQFF

j_gene: TRBJ2-5
v_gene: TRBV4-1
CDR3aa: CASSHSRTGQETQYF

j_gene: TRBJ2-7
v_gene: TRBV7-8
CDR3aa: CASSLGRNSGYEQYF

j_gene: TRBJ1-2
v_gene: TRBV15
CDR3aa: CATIGKRDRTYGYTF

j_gene: TRBJ2-1
v_gene: TRBV11-1
CDR3aa: CASSREGTGRDEQFF

j_gene: TRBJ1-1
v_gene: TRBV27
CDR3aa: CASSNPVGTGIIAEAFF

j_gene: TRBJ1-2
v_gene: TRBV20-1
CDR3aa: CSAHPDQGPYGYTF

j_gene: TRBJ2-3
v_gene: TRBV7-6
CDR3aa: CASSSQGGATDTQYF

j_gene: TRBJ1-3
v_gene: TRBV6-8
CDR3aa: CASMEFPGNTIYF

j_gene: TRBJ1-1
v_gene: TRBV12-3/TRBV12-4
CDR3aa: CASSLQSVGSGTEAFF

j_gene: TRBJ2-5
v_gene: TRBV6-5
CDR3aa: CASSYSSAGRGTQYF

j_gene: TRBJ1-1
v_gene: TRBV10-1
CDR3aa: CASSESWGEEAFF

j_gene: TRBJ2-3
v_gene: TRBV11-3
CDR3aa: CASSSPIPDTQYF

j_gene: TRBJ1-1
v_gene: TRBV19
CDR3aa: CASSIGPGTGGNTEAFF

j_gene: TRBJ1-6
v_gene: TRBV4-1
CDR3aa: CASSRASPGWGGSPLHF

j_gene: TRBJ1-2
v_gene: TRBV4-1
CDR3aa: CASSEGLAGARDTF

j_gene: TRBJ2-5
v_gene: TRBV7-6
CDR3aa: CASSSKLANQETQYF

j_gene: TRBJ1-1
v_gene: TRBV6-1
CDR3aa: CASSDHLERGHTEAFF

j_gene: TRBJ1-4
v_gene: TRBV12-3/TRBV12-4
CDR3aa: CASSLQVTTNEKLFF

j_gene: TRBJ2-3
v_gene: TRBV7-9
CDR3aa: CASSLQTEADTQYF

j_gene: TRBJ2-2
v_gene: TRBV28
CDR3aa: CASSLNEGANTGELFF

j_gene: TRBJ2-1
v_gene: TRBV6-1
CDR3aa: CASSYNRDSNEQFF

j_gene: TRBJ1-5
v_gene: TRBV20-1
CDR3aa: CSAREFREGKTNQPQHF

j_gene: TRBJ2-4
v_gene: TRBV5-5
CDR3aa: CASSLRQGEDIQYF

j_gene: TRBJ2-1
v_gene: TRBV9
CDR3aa: CASSSLAGVHSYNEQFF

j_gene: TRBJ1-5
v_gene: TRBV28
CDR3aa: CASSSTGKTFLRDVSNQPQHF

j_gene: TRBJ1-1
v_gene: TRBV14
CDR3aa: CASSQLGGGNTEAFF

j_gene: TRBJ2-7
v_gene: TRBV6-5
CDR3aa: CASSYSPDEQYF

j_gene: TRBJ1-4
v_gene: TRBV6-5
CDR3aa: CASSYTDRFNEKLFF

j_gene: TRBJ1-2
v_gene: TRBV7-2
CDR3aa: CASSQTDLTRYGYTF

j_gene: TRBJ2-1
v_gene: TRBV7-8
CDR3aa: CASSIGLVYNEQFF

j_gene: TRBJ1-5
v_gene: TRBV7-8
CDR3aa: CASSIGVQPQHF

j_gene: TRBJ2-1
v_gene: TRBV5-3
CDR3aa: CASTPGSGGPLYNEQFF

j_gene: TRBJ1-1
v_gene: TRBV7-6
CDR3aa: CASTPDSWTEAFF

j_gene: TRBJ2-2
v_gene: TRBV7-6
CDR3aa: CASIPGAGAYTGELFF